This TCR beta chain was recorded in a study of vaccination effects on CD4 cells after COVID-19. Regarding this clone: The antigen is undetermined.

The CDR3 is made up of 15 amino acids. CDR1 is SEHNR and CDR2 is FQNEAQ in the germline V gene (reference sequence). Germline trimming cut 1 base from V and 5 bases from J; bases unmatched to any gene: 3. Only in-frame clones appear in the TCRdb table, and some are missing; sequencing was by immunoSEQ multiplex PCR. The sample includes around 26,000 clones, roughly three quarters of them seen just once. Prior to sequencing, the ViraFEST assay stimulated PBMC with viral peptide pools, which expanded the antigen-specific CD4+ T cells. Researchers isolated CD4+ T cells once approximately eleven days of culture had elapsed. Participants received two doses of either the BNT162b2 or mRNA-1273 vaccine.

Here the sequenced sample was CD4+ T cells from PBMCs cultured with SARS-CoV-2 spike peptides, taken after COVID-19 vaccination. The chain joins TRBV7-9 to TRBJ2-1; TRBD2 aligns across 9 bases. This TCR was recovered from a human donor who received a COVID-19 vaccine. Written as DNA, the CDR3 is TGTGCCAGCAGCTTAGGCGGGGGGGCCCACAATGAGCAGTTCTTC. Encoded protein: CASSLGGGAHNEQFF.